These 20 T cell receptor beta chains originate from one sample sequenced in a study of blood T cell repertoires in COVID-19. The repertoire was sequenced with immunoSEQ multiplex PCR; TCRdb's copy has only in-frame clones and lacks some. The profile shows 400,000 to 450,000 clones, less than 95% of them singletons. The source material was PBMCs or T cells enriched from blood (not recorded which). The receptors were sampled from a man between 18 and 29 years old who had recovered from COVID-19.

The CDR3 coding sequence is TGCAGCGGGATAGACGGGGACTATGGCTACACCTTC. Translated: CSGIDGDYGYTF. The V call is TRBV29-1, the J call TRBJ1-2; D unclear. CDR1 is SQVTM, CDR2 ANQGSEA, per germline. The CDR3 is 12 amino acids. Trimming stripped 7 bases from V and 3 bases from J, with 12 bases between.

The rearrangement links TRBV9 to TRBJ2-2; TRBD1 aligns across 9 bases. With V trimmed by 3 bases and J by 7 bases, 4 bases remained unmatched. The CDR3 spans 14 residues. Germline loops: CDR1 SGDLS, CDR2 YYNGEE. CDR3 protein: CASSATGGVGELFF. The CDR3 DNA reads TGTGCCAGCAGCGCAACAGGGGGCGTCGGGGAGCTGTTTTTT.

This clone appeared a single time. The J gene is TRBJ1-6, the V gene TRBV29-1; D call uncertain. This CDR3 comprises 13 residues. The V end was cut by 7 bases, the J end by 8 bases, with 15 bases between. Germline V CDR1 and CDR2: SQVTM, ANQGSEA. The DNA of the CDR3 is TGCAGCGCCAGTTATACCCTGGATTCACCCCTCCACTTT. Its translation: CSASYTLDSPLHF.

CDR3: CASIPGRGQDYGYTF. CDR3 nucleotide sequence: TGTGCCAGCATCCCTGGTAGGGGGCAAGACTATGGCTACACCTTC. The chain is built from TRBV6-5 and TRBJ1-2; 7 bases map to TRBD1. Germline V lookup: CDR1 MNHEY, CDR2 SVGAGI. V was clipped by 7 bases and J by 3 bases; unmatched bases: 11. CDR3 length: 15 amino acids.

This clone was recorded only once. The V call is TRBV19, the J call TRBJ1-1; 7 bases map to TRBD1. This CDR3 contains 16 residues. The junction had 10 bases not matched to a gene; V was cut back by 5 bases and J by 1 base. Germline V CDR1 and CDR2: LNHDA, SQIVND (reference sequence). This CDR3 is CASSPLEDRRNTEAFF. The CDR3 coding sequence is TGTGCCAGTAGTCCCCTAGAGGACAGGAGGAACACTGAAGCTTTCTTT.

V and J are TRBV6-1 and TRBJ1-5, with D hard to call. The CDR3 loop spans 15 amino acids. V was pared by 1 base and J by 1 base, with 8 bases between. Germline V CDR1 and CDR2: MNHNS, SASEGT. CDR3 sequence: CASSEGYASNQPQHF. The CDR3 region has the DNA TGTGCCAGCAGTGAAGGGTACGCGAGCAATCAGCCCCAGCATTTT.

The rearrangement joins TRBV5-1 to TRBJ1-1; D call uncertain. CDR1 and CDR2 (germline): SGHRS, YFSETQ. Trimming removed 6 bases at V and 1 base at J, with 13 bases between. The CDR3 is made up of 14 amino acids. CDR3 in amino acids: CASTPLEKNTEAFF. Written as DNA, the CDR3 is TGCGCCAGCACTCCCCTGGAGAAGAACACTGAAGCTTTCTTT.

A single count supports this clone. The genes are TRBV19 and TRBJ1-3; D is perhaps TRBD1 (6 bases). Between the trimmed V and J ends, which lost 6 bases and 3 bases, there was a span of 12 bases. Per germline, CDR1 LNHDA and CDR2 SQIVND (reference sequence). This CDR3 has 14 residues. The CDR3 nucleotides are TGTGCCAGTAGCCAGCCAGGGGTTGGAAACACCATATATTTT. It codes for CASSQPGVGNTIYF.

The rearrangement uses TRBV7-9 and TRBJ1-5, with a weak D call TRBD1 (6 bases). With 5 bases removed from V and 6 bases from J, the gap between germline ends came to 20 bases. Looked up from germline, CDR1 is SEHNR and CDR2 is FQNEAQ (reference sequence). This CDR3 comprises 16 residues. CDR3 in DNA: TGTGCCAGCAGCCCCGGCGGACAGAGGGTCGGTCAGCCCCAGCATTTT. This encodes CASSPGGQRVGQPQHF.

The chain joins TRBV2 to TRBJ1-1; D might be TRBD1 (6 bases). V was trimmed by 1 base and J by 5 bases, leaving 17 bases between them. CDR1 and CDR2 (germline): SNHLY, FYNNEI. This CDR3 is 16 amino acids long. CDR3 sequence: CASSEGWGGGATEAFF. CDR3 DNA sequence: TGTGCCAGCAGTGAAGGATGGGGAGGGGGGGCGACTGAAGCTTTCTTT.

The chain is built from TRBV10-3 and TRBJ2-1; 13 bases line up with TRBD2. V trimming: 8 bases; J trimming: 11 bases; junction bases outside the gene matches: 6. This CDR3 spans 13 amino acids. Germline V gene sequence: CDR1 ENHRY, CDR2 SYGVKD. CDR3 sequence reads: CAIGLAGAIQQFF. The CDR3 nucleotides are TGTGCCATCGGACTAGCGGGAGCGATACAGCAGTTCTTC.

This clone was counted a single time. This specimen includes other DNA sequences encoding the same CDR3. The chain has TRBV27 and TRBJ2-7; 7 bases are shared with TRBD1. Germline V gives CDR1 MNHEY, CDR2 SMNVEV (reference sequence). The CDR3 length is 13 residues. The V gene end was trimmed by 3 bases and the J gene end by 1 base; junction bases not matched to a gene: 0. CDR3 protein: CASSLGQSYEQYF. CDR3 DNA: TGTGCCAGCAGTTTGGGACAGTCCTACGAGCAGTACTTC.

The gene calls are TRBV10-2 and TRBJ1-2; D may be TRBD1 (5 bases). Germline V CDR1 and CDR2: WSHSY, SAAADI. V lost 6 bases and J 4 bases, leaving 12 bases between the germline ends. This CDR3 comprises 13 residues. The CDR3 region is CASSPIQGYGYTF. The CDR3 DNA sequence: TGCGCCAGCAGCCCTATCCAGGGCTATGGCTACACCTTC.

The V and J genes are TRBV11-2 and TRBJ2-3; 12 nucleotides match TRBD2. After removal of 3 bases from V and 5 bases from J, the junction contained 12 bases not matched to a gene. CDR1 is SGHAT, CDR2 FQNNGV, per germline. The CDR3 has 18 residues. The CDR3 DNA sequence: TGTGCCAGCAGCTTTCGGCTAGCGGGGGGGCTGTCAGTAGATACGCAGTATTTT. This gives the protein CASSFRLAGGLSVDTQYF.

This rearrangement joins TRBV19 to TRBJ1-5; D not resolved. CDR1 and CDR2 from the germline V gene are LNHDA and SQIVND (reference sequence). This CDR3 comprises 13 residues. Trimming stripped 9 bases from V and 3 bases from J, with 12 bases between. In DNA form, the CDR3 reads TGTGCCAGCCGAGGGCTTTTCAATCAGCCCCAGCATTTT. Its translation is CASRGLFNQPQHF.

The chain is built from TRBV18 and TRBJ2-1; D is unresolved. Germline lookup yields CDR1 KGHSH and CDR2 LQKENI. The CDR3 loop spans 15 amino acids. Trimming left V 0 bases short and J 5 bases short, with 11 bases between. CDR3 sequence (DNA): TGTGCCAGCTCACCACCCCGGGTTCTAAACAATGAGCAGTTCTTC. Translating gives CASSPPRVLNNEQFF.

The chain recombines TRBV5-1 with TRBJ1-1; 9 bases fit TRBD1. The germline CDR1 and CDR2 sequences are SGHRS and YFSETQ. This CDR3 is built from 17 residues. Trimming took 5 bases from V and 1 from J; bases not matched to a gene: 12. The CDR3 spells CASRPPRTGDGNTEAFF. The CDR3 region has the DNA TGCGCCAGCAGGCCCCCTCGGACAGGGGATGGGAACACTGAAGCTTTCTTT.

The CDR3 spells CASSLSAASYEQYF. CDR3 nucleotide sequence: TGTGCCAGCAGTTTGTCTGCGGCTAGCTACGAGCAGTACTTC. V gene TRBV27 combines with J gene TRBJ2-7, with D hard to call. The V gene's germline CDR1 is MNHEY and CDR2 SMNVEV (reference sequence). The CDR3 covers 14 residues. The ends were cut back, 3 bases at V and 3 bases at J, with 12 bases in the middle.

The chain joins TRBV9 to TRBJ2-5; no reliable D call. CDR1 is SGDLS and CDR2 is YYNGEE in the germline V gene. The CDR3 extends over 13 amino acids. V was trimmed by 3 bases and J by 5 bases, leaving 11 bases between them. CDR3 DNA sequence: TGTGCCAGCAGCGGGTCTACCCGGGAGACCCAGTACTTC. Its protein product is CASSGSTRETQYF. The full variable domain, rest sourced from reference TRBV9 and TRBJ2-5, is DSGVTQTPKHLITATGQRVTLRCSPRSGDLSVYWYQQSLDQGLQFLIQYYNGEERAKGNILERFSAQQFPDLHSELNLSSLELGDSALYFCASSGSTRETQYFGPGTRLLVL.

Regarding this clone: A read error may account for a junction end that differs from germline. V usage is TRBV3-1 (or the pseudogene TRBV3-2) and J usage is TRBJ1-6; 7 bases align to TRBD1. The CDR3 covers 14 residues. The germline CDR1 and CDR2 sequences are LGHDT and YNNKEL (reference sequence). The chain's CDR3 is CASADRAYSSPLHF. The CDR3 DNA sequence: TGTGCCAGCGCTGACAGGGCTTATAGTTCACCCCTCCACTTT.